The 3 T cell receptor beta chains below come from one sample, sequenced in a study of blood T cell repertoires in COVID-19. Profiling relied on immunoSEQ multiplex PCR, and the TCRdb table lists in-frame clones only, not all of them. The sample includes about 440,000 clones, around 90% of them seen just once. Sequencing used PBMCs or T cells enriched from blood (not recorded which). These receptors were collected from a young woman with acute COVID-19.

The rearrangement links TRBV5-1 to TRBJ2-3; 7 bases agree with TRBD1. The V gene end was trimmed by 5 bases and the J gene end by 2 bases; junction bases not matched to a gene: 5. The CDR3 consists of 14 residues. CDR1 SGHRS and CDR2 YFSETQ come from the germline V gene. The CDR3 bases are TGCGCCAGCAGAGAGGGGACAGTCACAGATACGCAGTATTTT. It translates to CASREGTVTDTQYF.

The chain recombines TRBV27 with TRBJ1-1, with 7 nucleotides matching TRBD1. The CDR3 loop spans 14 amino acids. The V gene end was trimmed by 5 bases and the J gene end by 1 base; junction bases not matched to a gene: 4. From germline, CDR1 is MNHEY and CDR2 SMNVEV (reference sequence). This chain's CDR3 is CASSLGTANTEAFF. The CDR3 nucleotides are TGTGCCAGCAGTCTCGGGACAGCGAACACTGAAGCTTTCTTT.

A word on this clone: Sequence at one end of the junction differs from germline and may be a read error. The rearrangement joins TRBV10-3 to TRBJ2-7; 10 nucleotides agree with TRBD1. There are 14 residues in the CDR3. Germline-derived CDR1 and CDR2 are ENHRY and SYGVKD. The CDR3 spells CAISADRGPSPFVF. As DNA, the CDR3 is TGTGCCATCAGTGCAGACAGGGGGCCTTCTCCTTTCGTCTTC.